These T cell receptor beta chains were read from a single sample in a study of blood T cell repertoires in COVID-19. Data came from immunoSEQ multiplex PCR; TCRdb stores just in-frame clones and leaves some out. The table includes some 250,000 clones, around four fifths detected once. Sequences were obtained from peripheral blood. Receptors were obtained from a man in his 60s with acute or convalescent COVID-19. CDR3s include the opening cysteine and the closing phenylalanine or tryptophan. The order of the fields is J gene, clone size, V gene, D gene, CDR3 protein, CDR3 DNA. A D gene is named only where the DNA matches it firmly. Some rows have no size entry. The others give once, few or many, or a class for an expanded clone.

TRBJ1-2 . TRBV4-1 . CASSQVGASSGYTF TGCGCCAGCAGCCAAGTGGGGGCTTCCAGTGGCTACACCTTC
TRBJ2-2 . TRBV7-3 TRBD2 CASSPEIGGGTNRELFF TGTGCCAGCAGCCCCGAGATCGGCGGGGGGACAAATAGGGAGCTGTTTTTT
TRBJ1-2 . TRBV5-6 . CASSFNQAGHYGYTF TGTGCCAGCAGTTTTAACCAGGCGGGACACTATGGCTACACCTTC
TRBJ2-2 . TRBV5-6 . CASSLGGYPGELFF TGTGCCAGCAGCTTGGGAGGCTACCCCGGGGAGCTGTTTTTT
TRBJ1-6 . TRBV6-6 . CASSWRGEGSPLHF TGTGCCAGCAGCTGGAGAGGGGAGGGTTCACCCCTCCACTTT
TRBJ1-2 . TRBV19 TRBD1 CASSVRTGDGYTF TGTGCCAGTAGTGTACGGACAGGGGACGGCTACACCTTC
TRBJ2-1 . TRBV6-2/TRBV6-3 TRBD2 CASSPGTSGFNEQFF TGTGCCAGCAGTCCCGGGACTAGCGGGTTCAATGAGCAGTTCTTC
TRBJ1-2 . TRBV24-1 TRBD1 CATSADDRGGLINYGYTF TGTGCCACCAGTGCCGACGACAGGGGGGGACTGATTAACTATGGCTACACCTTC
TRBJ1-1 . TRBV7-8 . CASSLRVWGNTEAFF TGTGCCAGCAGCCTCAGGGTCTGGGGGAACACTGAAGCTTTCTTT
TRBJ2-3 . TRBV4-3 TRBD2 CASSLLAGGWTDTQYF TGCGCCAGCAGCCTGTTAGCGGGAGGGTGGACAGATACGCAGTATTTT
TRBJ2-4 . TRBV27 TRBD1 CASSHDRGNIQYF TGTGCCAGCAGCCACGACAGGGGGAACATTCAGTACTTC
TRBJ2-2 . TRBV7-6 . CASSLAATANTGELFF TGTGCCAGCAGCTTAGCTGCGACAGCGAACACCGGGGAGCTGTTTTTT
TRBJ2-1 . TRBV11-3 TRBD2 CASSLRGAGGGLFNEQFF TGTGCCAGCAGCCTCAGAGGGGCGGGAGGGGGGCTCTTCAATGAGCAGTTCTTC
TRBJ1-6 . TRBV9 . CASSVQGGNSPLHF TGTGCCAGCAGCGTACAGGGAGGCAATTCACCCCTCCACTTT
TRBJ1-4 . TRBV2 . CASTVQAGREKLFF TGTGCCAGCACGGTTCAGGCTGGTCGTGAAAAACTGTTTTTT
TRBJ1-5 once TRBV4-1 . CASSQEAYSNQPQHF TGCGCCAGCAGCCAAGAAGCGTATAGCAATCAGCCCCAGCATTTT
TRBJ2-1 . TRBV11-2 . CASSLDNLAFGDNEQFF TGTGCCAGCAGCTTAGACAACCTAGCATTCGGAGACAATGAGCAGTTCTTC
TRBJ2-1 . TRBV19 TRBD2 CASSAWGSGHISYNEQFF TGTGCCAGTAGCGCTTGGGGTAGCGGGCACATCTCCTACAATGAGCAGTTCTTC
TRBJ1-1 . TRBV2 TRBD1 CASRDRVNTEAFF TGTGCCAGCAGAGACAGGGTGAACACTGAAGCTTTCTTT
TRBJ2-1 . TRBV6-5 . CASSYSVGSYNEQFF TGTGCCAGCAGTTACTCCGTCGGGAGCTACAATGAGCAGTTCTTC
TRBJ2-1 . TRBV7-2 . CASSPQGQGSWNEQFF TGTGCCAGCAGCCCCCAGGGTCAGGGGTCTTGGAATGAGCAGTTCTTC
TRBJ1-3 . TRBV7-3 . CASSFLRLYTGKTTSGNTIYF TGTGCCAGCAGCTTCTTGCGCCTCTACACAGGGAAGACGACCTCTGGAAACACCATATATTTT
TRBJ1-2 . TRBV5-4 TRBD1 CASSSGQGSNYGYTF TGTGCCAGCAGCTCGGGACAGGGCTCTAACTATGGCTACACCTTC
TRBJ2-3 once TRBV5-6 TRBD2 CASSLLAGADTQYF TGTGCCAGCAGCTTGTTAGCGGGAGCCGATACGCAGTATTTT
TRBJ2-6 . TRBV2 . CASSSSGAGANVLTF TGTGCCAGCAGTTCTTCAGGGGCCGGGGCCAACGTCCTGACTTTC
TRBJ2-1 . TRBV3-1/TRBV3-2 TRBD2 CASSTHGASGRNEQFF TGTGCCAGCAGCACCCACGGGGCTAGCGGGAGAAATGAGCAGTTCTTC
TRBJ1-5 . TRBV19 . CASSIPAPGTQPQHF TGTGCCAGTAGTATTCCCGCACCGGGAACCCAGCCCCAGCATTTT
TRBJ2-7 few TRBV6-5 . CASRWRPDPPYEQYF TGTGCCAGCAGATGGCGGCCCGATCCCCCCTACGAGCAGTACTTC
TRBJ2-1 . TRBV15 . CATSKLANSYNEQFF TGTGCCACCAGCAAACTAGCAAACTCCTACAATGAGCAGTTCTTC
TRBJ1-2 once TRBV19 TRBD1 CASSGDRGGDGYTF TGTGCCAGTAGTGGTGACAGGGGCGGGGATGGCTACACCTTC
TRBJ2-2 few TRBV7-3 TRBD2 CASSWASGENTGELFF TGTGCCAGCAGCTGGGCTAGCGGGGAGAACACCGGGGAGCTGTTTTTT
TRBJ2-5 . TRBV4-3 TRBD1 CASSQGSDRDETQYF TGCGCCAGCAGCCAAGGGTCGGACAGGGACGAGACCCAGTACTTC
TRBJ1-6 . TRBV6-5 . CASSYSLAPNSPLHF TGTGCCAGCAGTTACTCGCTGGCCCCAAATTCACCCCTCCACTTT
TRBJ2-5 . TRBV5-1 . CASSPGAQQETQYF TGCGCCAGCAGCCCAGGCGCACAGCAAGAGACCCAGTACTTC
TRBJ1-5 . TRBV19 TRBD1 CASSQGQAFNQPQHF TGTGCCAGTAGTCAAGGACAGGCTTTTAATCAGCCCCAGCATTTT
TRBJ1-2 . TRBV6-6 . CASSPGDYGYTF TGTGCCAGCAGCCCCGGGGACTATGGCTACACCTTC
TRBJ1-6 few TRBV14 . CASSRGLKNSPLHF TGTGCCAGCAGCCGAGGACTGAAGAATTCACCCCTCCACTTT
TRBJ2-5 . TRBV28 . CASSEQGRETQYF TGTGCCAGCAGTGAACAGGGGAGGGAGACCCAGTACTTC
TRBJ2-3 . TRBV2 TRBD1 CASSDRADTQYF TGTGCCAGCAGCGACAGGGCAGATACGCAGTATTTT
TRBJ2-1 . TRBV4-2 TRBD2 CASSHLMGGSLYNEQFF TGTGCCAGCAGCCACCTGATGGGCGGGAGCCTCTACAATGAGCAGTTCTTC
TRBJ2-1 . TRBV7-6 TRBD2 CASRSFSGNKQFF TGTGCCAGCAGGTCGTTTAGCGGGAATAAGCAGTTCTTC
TRBJ1-1 . TRBV3-1/TRBV3-2 . CASSQDWGRSEAFF TGTGCCAGCAGCCAAGATTGGGGGAGGTCTGAAGCTTTCTTT
TRBJ2-2 once TRBV6-2/TRBV6-3 . CASSYSRAGATGELFF TGTGCCAGCAGTTACTCGAGGGCAGGGGCCACCGGGGAGCTGTTTTTT
TRBJ2-7 . TRBV6-5 . CASRRSSGDEQYF TGTGCCAGCAGGCGAAGCTCCGGAGACGAGCAGTACTTC
TRBJ2-7 . TRBV5-4 TRBD1 CASSSPGGQENYEQYF TGTGCCAGCAGCTCCCCTGGTGGACAGGAGAACTACGAGCAGTACTTC
TRBJ2-7 . TRBV20-1 TRBD1 CSASSLGTGLYEQYF TGCAGTGCTAGTTCTCTAGGGACAGGGCTCTACGAGCAGTACTTC